These 24 T cell receptor beta chains were sequenced from one sample in a study of blood T cell repertoires in COVID-19. Libraries were prepared by immunoSEQ multiplex PCR; TCRdb keeps only in-frame clonotypes and omits some of them. The sample contains under 450,000 clones, roughly 87% of which appear only once. The sample taken for sequencing was PBMCs or T cells enriched from blood (not recorded which). The source of these receptors is a woman aged 50 to 60 who had recovered from COVID-19.

The CDR3 DNA reads as TGTGCCAGCACTGGGACAACTGATACCGGGGAGCTGTTTTTT. Protein: CASTGTTDTGELFF. J is TRBJ2-2 and V is TRBV5-6; perhaps TRBD1 as D (6 bases). The CDR3 is made up of 14 amino acids. V was shortened by 6 bases and J by 5 bases, with 14 bases between the two germline ends. CDR1 is SGHDT, CDR2 YYEEEE, per germline. The whole variable domain, filled in from reference TRBV5-6 and TRBJ2-2, reads DAGVTQSPTHLIKTRGQQVTLRCSPKSGHDTVSWYQQALGQGPQFIFQYYEEEERQRGNFPDRFSGHQFPNYSSELNVNALLLGDSALYLCASTGTTDTGELFFGEGSRLTVL.

This clone was recorded only once. The rearrangement links TRBV19 to TRBJ2-3; D may be TRBD1 (6 bases). The CDR3 length is 14 residues. V shed 4 bases and J shed 7 bases, with 15 bases lying between them. Germline V CDR1 and CDR2: LNHDA, SQIVND (reference sequence). The CDR3 spells CASSTTLDSHTQYF. DNA for the CDR3: TGTGCCAGTAGTACCACACTGGACAGCCATACGCAGTATTTT.

The rearrangement links TRBV2 to TRBJ2-7; possibly TRBD1 for D (5 bases). V lost 4 bases, J lost 6 bases, and 7 bases lay in between. The CDR3 has 11 amino acids. Germline assignment: CDR1 SNHLY and CDR2 FYNNEI. In DNA, the CDR3 is TGTGCCAGCAGTGGTAGGGGCGAGCAGTACTTC. Translating gives CASSGRGEQYF.

The chain combines TRBV4-1 with TRBJ1-2, with D possibly being TRBD1 (5 bases). The CDR3 spans 12 residues. Deletions cut 2 bases from V and 4 bases from J, with 5 bases between. The germline gives CDR1 MGHRA, CDR2 YSYEKL. The CDR3 DNA reads TGCGCCAGCAGCCAACAGGGCTATGGCTACACCTTC. This translates into CASSQQGYGYTF.

This rearrangement joins TRBV25-1 to TRBJ1-5; 8 nucleotides align to TRBD1. V trimming: 8 bases; J trimming: 8 bases; junction bases outside the gene matches: 11. The length of the CDR3 is 14 residues. Germline loops: CDR1 MGHDK, CDR2 SYGVNS. The CDR3 here is CASAKQGVGEPQHF. CDR3 sequence (DNA): TGTGCCAGCGCGAAACAGGGGGTTGGGGAGCCCCAGCATTTT. The whole variable domain, filled in from reference TRBV25-1 and TRBJ1-5, reads EADIYQTPRYLVIGTGKKITLECSQTMGHDKMYWYQQDPGMELHLIHYSYGVNSTEKGDLSSESTVSRIRTEHFPLTLESARPSHTSQYLCASAKQGVGEPQHFGDGTRLSIL.

The V and J genes are TRBV30 and TRBJ2-1; 12 bases fit TRBD2. The CDR3 consists of 13 residues. Trimming took 3 bases from V and 8 from J; bases not matched to a gene: 2. The germline V gene has CDR1 GTSNPN and CDR2 SVGIG (reference sequence). The CDR3 DNA follows: TGTGCCTGGAGGACTAGCGGGAGCTATGAGCAGTTCTTC. Protein: CAWRTSGSYEQFF. Looking up the rest from reference TRBV30 and TRBJ2-1 gives the full variable domain: SQTIHQWPATLVQPVGSPLSLECTVEGTSNPNLYWYRQAAGRGLQLLFYSVGIGQISSEVPQNLSASRPQDRQFILSSKKLLLSDSGFYLCAWRTSGSYEQFFGPGTRLTVL.

This chain joins TRBV19 and TRBJ2-7, with a weak D call TRBD1 (5 bases). Deletions cut 5 bases from V and 0 bases from J, with 17 bases between. This CDR3 contains 16 residues. Germline V gene sequence: CDR1 LNHDA, CDR2 SQIVND (reference sequence). CDR3 in DNA: TGTGCCAGTAGTGAAGGGGCGAGCCCGGGCTCCTACGAGCAGTACTTC. Translated: CASSEGASPGSYEQYF.

The chain is built from TRBV7-8 and TRBJ2-7; D perhaps matches TRBD2 (7 bases). The CDR3 has 15 amino acids. The V end lost 1 base, the J end lost 3 bases, and 13 bases lay between the germline ends. Per germline, CDR1 SGHVS and CDR2 FQNEAQ. In nucleotides, the CDR3 is TGTGCCAGCAGCTTAGGGGGGCTAGCGGACTACGAGCAGTACTTC. Its protein is CASSLGGLADYEQYF.

This clone was seen many times. The rearrangement joins TRBV5-1 to TRBJ2-1, with 8 bases aligning to TRBD1. Trimming took 3 bases from V and 2 from J; bases not matched to a gene: 4. This CDR3 is 15 amino acids long. CDR1 is SGHRS, CDR2 YFSETQ, per germline. The CDR3 spells CASSYGQGPYNEQFF. CDR3 nucleotide sequence: TGCGCCAGCAGCTACGGACAGGGACCCTACAATGAGCAGTTCTTC.

The rearrangement joins TRBV7-2 to TRBJ1-2; TRBD1 might be the D (6 bases). Trimming removed 6 bases at V and 4 bases at J, with 12 bases between. Germline CDR1 is SGHTA and CDR2 is FQGNSA. The CDR3 totals 13 residues. The CDR3 coding sequence is TGTGCCAGCAGTCCCCCAGGGGCCTATGGCTACACCTTC. Translated, it gives CASSPPGAYGYTF. The full variable domain, its missing parts supplied by reference TRBV7-2 and TRBJ1-2, is GAGVSQSPSNKVTEKGKDVELRCDPISGHTALYWYRQSLGQGLEFLIYFQGNSAPDKSGLPSDRFSAERTGGSVSTLTIQRTQQEDSAVYLCASSPPGAYGYTFGSGTRLTVV.

The chain combines TRBV6-6 with TRBJ2-3, with TRBD2 matching 15 bases. CDR1 and CDR2 (germline): MNHNY, SVGAGI (reference sequence). This CDR3 has 21 amino acids. V dropped 5 bases and J dropped 1; count of bases not matched to a gene: 16. CDR3 residues: CASSPRAEGLAGGPGTDTQYF. In DNA, the CDR3 is TGTGCCAGCAGTCCCCGGGCAGAAGGACTAGCGGGAGGGCCGGGCACAGATACGCAGTATTTT.

The V call is TRBV19, the J call TRBJ1-2, with D maybe TRBD1 (6 bases). The CDR3 has 12 amino acids. Germline V gene data show CDR1 as LNHDA and CDR2 as SQIVND (reference sequence). V lost 2 bases and J lost 7, with 8 bases in between. The CDR3 spells CASSITDSGYTF. In DNA form, the CDR3 reads TGTGCCAGTAGTATAACGGACAGTGGCTACACCTTC.

V usage is TRBV4-2 and J usage is TRBJ2-3; TRBD2 agrees at 10 bases. The CDR3 spans 19 residues. Germline CDR1 and CDR2: LGHNA and YNFKEQ. With V trimmed by 0 bases and J by 2 bases, 11 bases remained unmatched. The CDR3, as DNA: TGTGCCAGCAGCCAAGACTCTACGGAGCGGGGGGGATACACAGATACGCAGTATTTT. This gives the protein CASSQDSTERGGYTDTQYF.

The rearrangement uses TRBV14 and TRBJ1-6, with D unclear. There are 14 residues in the CDR3. Trimming removed 3 bases at V and 7 bases at J, with 10 bases between. Germline loops: CDR1 SGHDN, CDR2 FVKESK. CDR3 sequence: CASSHRGSNSPLHF. The CDR3 region has the DNA TGTGCCAGCAGCCACCGGGGTTCAAATTCACCCCTCCACTTT.

The chain couples TRBV7-2 to TRBJ1-5, with D unresolved. V was shortened by 4 bases and J by 0 bases, with 16 bases between the two germline ends. The CDR3 extends over 17 amino acids. Germline V CDR1 and CDR2: SGHTA, FQGNSA. This CDR3 reads CASSSWAGSYSNQPQHF. DNA for the CDR3: TGTGCCAGCAGCTCGTGGGCAGGCTCCTATAGCAATCAGCCCCAGCATTTT.

The rearrangement uses TRBV27 and TRBJ2-5; the match to TRBD2 covers 9 bases. Trimming took 1 base from V and 5 from J; bases not matched to a gene: 5. The CDR3 has 15 residues. The germline CDR1 and CDR2 sequences are MNHEY and SMNVEV (reference sequence). CDR3 bases: TGTGCCAGCAGTTTATGGGGCGGGGGGGATGAGACCCAGTACTTC. Translating it yields CASSLWGGGDETQYF.

This clone was counted once. This chain uses TRBV6-2 or TRBV6-3 with TRBJ2-1; 11 bases are shared with TRBD2. CDR3 length equals 17 residues. V dropped 4 bases and J dropped 6; count of bases not matched to a gene: 11. Germline V lookup: CDR1 MNHEY, CDR2 SVGEGT. The CDR3 sequence: CASSFHLTSGRRNEQFF. The CDR3 bases are TGTGCCAGCAGTTTCCACCTTACTAGCGGGAGACGCAATGAGCAGTTCTTC.

The V gene is TRBV4-2, the J gene TRBJ2-1, with D perhaps TRBD2 (5 bases). The ends were cut back, 1 base at V and 3 bases at J, with 10 bases in the middle. The CDR3 contains 15 residues. Per the germline V gene, CDR1 is LGHNA and CDR2 is YNFKEQ. CDR3 sequence: CASSQVTGNYNEQFF. The DNA for the CDR3 is TGTGCCAGCAGCCAAGTGACGGGAAACTACAATGAGCAGTTCTTC.

In regard to this clone: The sample holds other DNA sequences that translate to the same CDR3. The chain joins TRBV4-1 to TRBJ1-2; 11 nucleotides align to TRBD1. This CDR3 is 15 amino acids long. Per the germline V gene, CDR1 is MGHRA and CDR2 is YSYEKL. J was trimmed by 7 bases and V by 0 bases; bases with no gene match: 4. The CDR3 coding sequence is TGCGCCAGCAGCCAAGACCCCGGGACAGGGGGTGGCTACACCTTC. Its translation: CASSQDPGTGGGYTF.

The sample holds a few counts of this clone. This chain joins TRBV7-2 and TRBJ1-1; D remains ambiguous. Trimming removed 4 bases from V and 3 bases from J, with 12 bases in between. This CDR3 contains 14 residues. Germline CDR1 SGHTA, CDR2 FQGNSA. In DNA form, the CDR3 reads TGTGCCAGCAGCTCCTATACCGGGGACACTGAAGCTTTCTTT. It encodes CASSSYTGDTEAFF.

This clone was seen only a few times. The CDR3 bases are TGTGCCACCAGCAGATATGACAGGGGTATTGGAAACACCATATATTTT. Translating gives CATSRYDRGIGNTIYF. This chain links TRBV15 with TRBJ1-3; 8 nucleotides line up with TRBD1. V lost 2 bases, J lost 3 bases, and 6 bases stayed unmatched. Germline CDR1 and CDR2: LNHNV and YYDKDF (reference sequence). This CDR3 comprises 16 residues.

J is TRBJ2-3 and V is TRBV11-2; TRBD2 matches at 7 bases. The germline V gene encodes CDR1 SGHAT and CDR2 FQNNGV. J gave up 5 bases and V 1 base, and 6 bases lay outside the gene matches. The CDR3 consists of 15 residues. This CDR3 reads CASSLGVGGRDTQYF. CDR3 sequence (DNA): TGTGCCAGCAGCTTAGGAGTAGGCGGGAGAGATACGCAGTATTTT.

The chain uses TRBV6-5 and TRBJ2-7; 7 bases line up with TRBD1. V was pared by 6 bases and J by 3 bases, with 5 bases of the junction left unmatched. Germline V CDR1 and CDR2: MNHEY, SVGAGI. The CDR3 runs to 13 residues. The CDR3 loop reads CASSTGAIYEQYF. DNA of the CDR3: TGTGCCAGCAGCACAGGGGCTATCTACGAGCAGTACTTC.

The chain uses TRBV19 and TRBJ2-5, with a possible D match to TRBD1 (6 bases). This CDR3 comprises 14 residues. Trimming cost V 4 bases and J 5 bases, with 14 bases left between them. The V gene's germline CDR1 is LNHDA and CDR2 SQIVND (reference sequence). The CDR3: CASSRGHRRETQYF. The CDR3 DNA is TGTGCCAGTAGTAGGGGACACCGTCGGGAGACCCAGTACTTC.